These 8 T cell receptor beta chains were all obtained from the same sample, sequenced in a study of shared clonotypes between healthy human individuals. The protocol was immunoSEQ multiplex PCR, while the TCRdb copy is restricted to in-frame clones and leaves out a portion. The sample has about 690,000 clones; roughly 87% are singletons. The specimen sequenced was memory CD8+ T cells from PBMCs. Indicated subset: CD45RO+ cells pooled with CCR7-negative TemRA cells. The receptors stem from a man in his late teens or twenties in good health. Some clones in this sample may be carry-over from other donors' samples.

The CDR3 loop is CASSYSGEGLDTQYF. In DNA, the CDR3 is TGTGCCAGCAGTTACTCCGGCGAGGGTTTGGATACGCAGTATTTT. This chain uses TRBV6-5 with TRBJ2-3; a weak D match, TRBD2 (5 bases). The CDR3 has 15 residues. CDR1 is MNHEY, CDR2 SVGAGI, per germline. Trimming removed 0 bases at V and 6 bases at J, with 13 bases between.

The rearrangement uses TRBV25-1 and TRBJ1-2; D gene unclear. CDR1 and CDR2 from the germline V gene are MGHDK and SYGVNS. The V end lost 2 bases, the J end lost 2 bases, and 3 bases lay between the germline ends. CDR3 size: 12 residues. This chain's CDR3 is CASSEQNYGYTF. CDR3 DNA sequence: TGTGCCAGCAGTGAACAAAACTATGGCTACACCTTC.

The chain joins TRBV7-9 to TRBJ2-5; D possibly matches TRBD1 or TRBD2 (7 bases each). Germline V gene lookup returns CDR1 SEHNR and CDR2 FQNEAQ (reference sequence). CDR3 length: 15 residues. V was pared by 5 bases and J by 4 bases, with 17 bases between. In DNA form, the CDR3 reads TGTGCCAGCAGCACCACAGGGGAGGGGAGAGAGACCCAGTACTTC. It translates to CASSTTGEGRETQYF.

This clone showed up just once. The chain is built from TRBV28 and TRBJ2-5; 10 bases are a match to TRBD2. The CDR3 is 17 residues long. V gave up 2 bases and J gave up 4 bases; unmatched junction bases: 10. Germline V gives CDR1 MDHEN, CDR2 SYDVKM. In DNA form, the CDR3 reads TGTGCCAGCAGTTTACGAGGCCTAGCGGGGGCCGGAGAGACCCAGTACTTC. It translates to CASSLRGLAGAGETQYF. The full variable domain, completed using reference TRBV28 and TRBJ2-5, is DVKVTQSSRYLVKRTGEKVFLECVQDMDHENMFWYRQDPGLGLRLIYFSYDVKMKEKGDIPEGYSVSREKKERFSLILESASTNQTSMYLCASSLRGLAGAGETQYFGPGTRLLVL.

The rearrangement joins TRBV7-2 to TRBJ2-1; a possible D gene is TRBD2 (5 bases). Germline V lookup: CDR1 SGHTA, CDR2 FQGNSA. V was pared by 2 bases and J by 4 bases, with 15 bases between. The CDR3 loop spans 16 amino acids. This CDR3 is CASSLFSGTRYNEQFF. Here the CDR3 DNA reads TGTGCCAGCAGCTTATTTTCGGGAACTAGATACAATGAGCAGTTCTTC.

The V gene is TRBV28, the J gene TRBJ2-5; the D is unclear. V was cut by 6 bases and J by 5 bases, with 7 bases left in between. CDR1 MDHEN and CDR2 SYDVKM come from the germline V gene. This CDR3 spans 11 amino acids. CDR3 bases: TGTGCCAGCAGCCGCGACGAGACCCAGTACTTC. This gives the protein CASSRDETQYF.

The chain has TRBV27 and TRBJ2-7, with 12 bases that match TRBD2. This CDR3 is 16 amino acids long. V gave up 4 bases and J gave up 5 bases; unmatched junction bases: 9. Germline assignment: CDR1 MNHEY and CDR2 SMNVEV (reference sequence). This chain's CDR3 is CASSYNLAGGPNEQYF. As DNA, the CDR3 is TGTGCCAGCAGTTACAATCTAGCGGGAGGGCCTAACGAGCAGTACTTC.

The chain links TRBV6-1 to TRBJ1-1, with TRBD1 as a possible D gene (6 bases). The V end was cut by 6 bases, the J end by 6 bases, with 14 bases between. The germline CDR1 and CDR2 sequences are MNHNS and SASEGT. The CDR3 runs 13 residues. CDR3 coding DNA: TGTGCCAGCAGGCCTACAGGGACTCCTGAAGCTTTCTTT. This gives the protein CASRPTGTPEAFF.